These 2 T cell receptor beta chains came from one sample sequenced in a study of blood T cell repertoires in COVID-19. Profiled with immunoSEQ multiplex PCR; TCRdb holds only in-frame clones, not every one. The data contain some 370,000 clones, about 90% of them singletons. Sequencing input: peripheral blood. The receptors originated from a woman aged 30 to 39 with COVID-19, enrolled during active disease.

This chain uses TRBV25-1 with TRBJ2-1; D is perhaps TRBD2 (6 bases). Germline V gene sequence: CDR1 MGHDK, CDR2 SYGVNS. The CDR3 is made up of 14 amino acids. The ends were cut back, 0 bases at V and 4 bases at J, with 7 bases in the middle. CDR3 in DNA: TGTGCCAGCAGTGAATACCGGGAGTACAATGAGCAGTTCTTC. It yields the protein CASSEYREYNEQFF.

V and J are TRBV19 and TRBJ2-1; perhaps TRBD2 as D (5 bases). V was shortened by 3 bases and J by 2 bases, with 8 bases between the two germline ends. Per germline, CDR1 LNHDA and CDR2 SQIVND (reference sequence). This CDR3 has 14 residues. In DNA form, the CDR3 reads TGTGCCAGTAGTATGGAGGCAACCTACAATGAGCAGTTCTTC. Translating gives CASSMEATYNEQFF.